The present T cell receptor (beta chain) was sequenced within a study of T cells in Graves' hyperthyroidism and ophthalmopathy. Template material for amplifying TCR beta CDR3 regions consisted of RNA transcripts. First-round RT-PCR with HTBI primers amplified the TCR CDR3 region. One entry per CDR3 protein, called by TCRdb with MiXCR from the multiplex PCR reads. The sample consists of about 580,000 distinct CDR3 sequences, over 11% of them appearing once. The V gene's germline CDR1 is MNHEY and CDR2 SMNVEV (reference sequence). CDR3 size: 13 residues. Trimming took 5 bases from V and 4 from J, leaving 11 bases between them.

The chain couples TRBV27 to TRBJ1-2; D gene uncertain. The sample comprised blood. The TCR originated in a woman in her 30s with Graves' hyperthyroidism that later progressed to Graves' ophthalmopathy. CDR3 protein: CASSPRFPYGYTF. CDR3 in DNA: TGTGCCAGCAGTCCGAGATTCCCCTATGGCTACACCTTC.